These T cell receptor beta chains were read from a single sample in a study of blood T cell repertoires in COVID-19. Method: immunoSEQ multiplex PCR; TCRdb's copy keeps in-frame clones and lacks some. The table has roughly 57,000 clones, 80% to 90% seen once; the top ten hold 5.5% to 8.5%. The sample was peripheral blood. These TCRs come from a man between 60 and 70 years old with active or convalescent COVID-19. Each CDR3 is given with its conserved first and last residue. A D gene is named only where the DNA matches it firmly. Rows may omit the clone size; those that give it use once, few, many or a size class.

clone_size: -; v_call: TRBV3-1/TRBV3-2; cdr3_length: 13; d_call: -; j_call: TRBJ2-1; cdr3_aa: CASRGGGTNEQFF; cdr3_nt: TGTGCCAGCAGAGGGGGGGGCACCAATGAGCAGTTCTTC
clone_size: -; v_call: TRBV5-4; cdr3_length: 14; d_call: TRBD1; j_call: TRBJ1-1; cdr3_aa: CASSPQGGNTEAFF; cdr3_nt: TGTGCCAGCAGCCCTCAGGGGGGGAACACTGAAGCTTTCTTT
clone_size: -; v_call: TRBV3-1/TRBV3-2; cdr3_length: 15; d_call: -; j_call: TRBJ2-3; cdr3_aa: CASSLSDTGRDTQYF; cdr3_nt: TGTGCCAGCAGCCTTTCGGACACCGGCAGAGATACGCAGTATTTT
clone_size: -; v_call: TRBV6-4; cdr3_length: 20; d_call: TRBD1; j_call: TRBJ2-7; cdr3_aa: CASSDPPSRDRGTPSYEQYF; cdr3_nt: TGTGCCAGCAGTGACCCCCCGTCCCGGGACAGGGGAACTCCCTCCTACGAGCAGTACTTC
clone_size: -; v_call: TRBV14; cdr3_length: 14; d_call: -; j_call: TRBJ1-4; cdr3_aa: CASSQFSTGQGLFF; cdr3_nt: TGTGCCAGCAGCCAATTCTCGACAGGACAAGGACTGTTTTTT
clone_size: -; v_call: TRBV3-1/TRBV3-2; cdr3_length: 17; d_call: -; j_call: TRBJ1-1; cdr3_aa: CASSQDPRVRIYTEAFF; cdr3_nt: TGTGCCAGCAGCCAAGATCCCCGGGTTCGGATCTACACTGAAGCTTTCTTT
clone_size: -; v_call: TRBV27; cdr3_length: 14; d_call: TRBD1; j_call: TRBJ1-2; cdr3_aa: CASGTANVNYGYTF; cdr3_nt: TGTGCCAGTGGGACAGCCAACGTAAACTATGGCTACACCTTC
clone_size: -; v_call: TRBV5-1; cdr3_length: 14; d_call: -; j_call: TRBJ2-2; cdr3_aa: CASSLGQANGELFF; cdr3_nt: TGCGCCAGCAGCTTGGGACAGGCCAACGGGGAGCTGTTTTTT
clone_size: -; v_call: TRBV2; cdr3_length: 14; d_call: TRBD1; j_call: TRBJ1-1; cdr3_aa: CASKDRGGNTEAFF; cdr3_nt: TGTGCCAGCAAGGACAGGGGGGGTAACACTGAAGCTTTCTTT
clone_size: once; v_call: TRBV4-1; cdr3_length: 16; d_call: -; j_call: TRBJ2-1; cdr3_aa: CASSQGRGGAINEQFF; cdr3_nt: TGCGCCAGCAGCCAGGGAAGGGGGGGGGCCATCAATGAGCAGTTCTTC
clone_size: -; v_call: TRBV19; cdr3_length: 15; d_call: -; j_call: TRBJ1-6; cdr3_aa: CASSPGNWYNSPLHF; cdr3_nt: TGTGCCAGTAGTCCAGGAAACTGGTATAATTCACCCCTCCACTTT
clone_size: -; v_call: TRBV29-1; cdr3_length: 12; d_call: TRBD1; j_call: TRBJ2-3; cdr3_aa: CSAGDRQDTQYF; cdr3_nt: TGCAGCGCGGGGGACAGGCAAGATACGCAGTATTTT
clone_size: once; v_call: TRBV27; cdr3_length: 13; d_call: -; j_call: TRBJ1-5; cdr3_aa: CASSRLRRQPQHF; cdr3_nt: TGTGCCAGCAGTCGATTAAGGAGGCAGCCCCAGCATTTT
clone_size: -; v_call: TRBV6-5; cdr3_length: 13; d_call: -; j_call: TRBJ1-5; cdr3_aa: CASSQGFNQPQHF; cdr3_nt: TGTGCCAGCAGTCAGGGTTTCAATCAGCCCCAGCATTTT
clone_size: -; v_call: TRBV7-2; cdr3_length: 14; d_call: TRBD1; j_call: TRBJ1-2; cdr3_aa: CASSGDSGSYGYTF; cdr3_nt: TGTGCCAGCAGCGGGGACAGCGGGAGCTATGGCTACACCTTC
clone_size: -; v_call: TRBV4-1; cdr3_length: 16; d_call: TRBD1; j_call: TRBJ1-5; cdr3_aa: CASSQETGTVYQPQHF; cdr3_nt: TGCGCCAGCAGCCAAGAGACGGGGACAGTCTATCAGCCCCAGCATTTT
clone_size: -; v_call: TRBV19; cdr3_length: 16; d_call: TRBD1; j_call: TRBJ2-3; cdr3_aa: CASSWIGQGVMDTQYF; cdr3_nt: TGTGCCAGTAGTTGGATCGGGCAGGGGGTGATGGATACGCAGTATTTT
clone_size: -; v_call: TRBV4-1; cdr3_length: 13; d_call: -; j_call: TRBJ1-1; cdr3_aa: CASSREMNTEAFF; cdr3_nt: TGCGCCAGCAGCCGGGAGATGAACACTGAAGCTTTCTTT
clone_size: medium-sized; v_call: TRBV29-1; cdr3_length: 14; d_call: -; j_call: TRBJ1-1; cdr3_aa: CSVFPMEENTEAFF; cdr3_nt: TGCAGCGTTTTCCCTATGGAGGAGAACACTGAAGCTTTCTTT
clone_size: -; v_call: TRBV27; cdr3_length: 15; d_call: TRBD2; j_call: TRBJ2-7; cdr3_aa: CASSPAGLAGLEQYF; cdr3_nt: TGTGCCAGCAGTCCAGCGGGACTAGCGGGGTTAGAGCAGTACTTC
clone_size: -; v_call: TRBV19; cdr3_length: 16; d_call: TRBD1; j_call: TRBJ1-5; cdr3_aa: CASSMGWTGLGQPQHF; cdr3_nt: TGTGCCAGTAGTATGGGTTGGACAGGGCTGGGTCAGCCCCAGCATTTT
clone_size: -; v_call: TRBV4-1; cdr3_length: 16; d_call: TRBD2; j_call: TRBJ2-5; cdr3_aa: CASSRGQRGEEETQYF; cdr3_nt: TGCGCCAGCAGCAGAGGACAACGGGGGGAGGAAGAGACCCAGTACTTC
clone_size: -; v_call: TRBV6-2/TRBV6-3; cdr3_length: 13; d_call: -; j_call: TRBJ1-1; cdr3_aa: CASTPYGNTEAFF; cdr3_nt: TGTGCCAGCACCCCCTATGGTAACACTGAAGCTTTCTTT